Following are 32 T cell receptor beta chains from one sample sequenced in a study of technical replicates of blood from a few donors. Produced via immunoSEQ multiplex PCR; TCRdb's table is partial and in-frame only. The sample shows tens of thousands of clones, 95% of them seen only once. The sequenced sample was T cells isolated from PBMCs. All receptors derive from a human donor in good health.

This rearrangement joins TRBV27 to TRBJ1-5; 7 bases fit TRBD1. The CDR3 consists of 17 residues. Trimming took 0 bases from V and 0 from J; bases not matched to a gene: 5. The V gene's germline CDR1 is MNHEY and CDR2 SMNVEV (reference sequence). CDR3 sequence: CASSLSVTGVSNQPQHF. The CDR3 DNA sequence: TGTGCCAGCAGTTTATCAGTTACAGGGGTTAGCAATCAGCCCCAGCATTTT.

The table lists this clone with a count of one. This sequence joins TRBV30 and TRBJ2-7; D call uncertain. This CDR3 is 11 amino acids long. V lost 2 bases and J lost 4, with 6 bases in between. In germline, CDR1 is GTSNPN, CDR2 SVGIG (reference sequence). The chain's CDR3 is CAWSLRYEQYF. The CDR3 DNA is TGTGCCTGGAGTCTTAGATACGAGCAGTACTTC.

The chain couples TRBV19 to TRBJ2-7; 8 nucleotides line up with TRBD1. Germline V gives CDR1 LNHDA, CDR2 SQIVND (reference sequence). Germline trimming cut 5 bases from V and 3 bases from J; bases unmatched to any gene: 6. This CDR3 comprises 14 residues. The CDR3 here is CASSALGQVYEQYF. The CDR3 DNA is TGTGCCAGTAGTGCCCTGGGACAGGTCTACGAGCAGTACTTC. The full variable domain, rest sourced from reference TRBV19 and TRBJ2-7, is DGGITQSPKYLFRKEGQNVTLSCEQNLNHDAMYWYRQDPGQGLRLIYYSQIVNDFQKGDIAEGYSVSREKKESFPLTVTSAQKNPTAFYLCASSALGQVYEQYFGPGTRLTVT.

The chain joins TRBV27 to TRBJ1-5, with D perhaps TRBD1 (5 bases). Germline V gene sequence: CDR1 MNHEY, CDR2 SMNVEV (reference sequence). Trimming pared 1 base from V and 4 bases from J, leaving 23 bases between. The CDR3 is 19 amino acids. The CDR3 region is CASSLLGRVGGIGNQPQHF. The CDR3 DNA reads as TGTGCCAGCAGTTTATTGGGCAGGGTTGGGGGGATAGGAAATCAGCCCCAGCATTTT.

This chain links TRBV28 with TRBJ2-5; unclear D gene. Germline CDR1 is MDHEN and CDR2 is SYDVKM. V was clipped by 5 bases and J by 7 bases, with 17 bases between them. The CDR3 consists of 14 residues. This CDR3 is CASSARWQAATQYF. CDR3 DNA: TGTGCCAGCAGTGCTCGCTGGCAGGCAGCGACCCAGTACTTC.

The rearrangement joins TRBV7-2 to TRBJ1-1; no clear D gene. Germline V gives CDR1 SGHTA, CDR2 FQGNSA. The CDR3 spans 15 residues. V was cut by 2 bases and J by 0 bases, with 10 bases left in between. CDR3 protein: CASSLRGGMNTEAFF. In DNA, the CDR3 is TGTGCCAGCAGCTTAAGAGGAGGCATGAACACTGAAGCTTTCTTT.

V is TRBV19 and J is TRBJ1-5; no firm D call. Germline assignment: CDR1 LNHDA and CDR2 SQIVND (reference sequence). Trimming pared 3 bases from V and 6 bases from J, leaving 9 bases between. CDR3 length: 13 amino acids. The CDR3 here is CASSMTVSQPQHF. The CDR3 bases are TGTGCCAGTAGTATGACTGTGAGTCAGCCCCAGCATTTT.

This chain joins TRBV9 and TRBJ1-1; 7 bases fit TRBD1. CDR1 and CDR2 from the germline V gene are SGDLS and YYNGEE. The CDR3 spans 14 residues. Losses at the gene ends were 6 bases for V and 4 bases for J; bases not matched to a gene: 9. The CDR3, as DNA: TGTGCCAGCACGAATGGGGACAGTGGCACTGAAGCTTTCTTT. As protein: CASTNGDSGTEAFF.

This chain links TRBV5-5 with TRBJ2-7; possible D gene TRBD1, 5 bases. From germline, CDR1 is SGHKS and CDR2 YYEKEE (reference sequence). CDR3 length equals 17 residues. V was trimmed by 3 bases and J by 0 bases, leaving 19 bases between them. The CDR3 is CASSSDVAGIYSYEQYF. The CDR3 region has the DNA TGTGCCAGCAGCTCCGACGTGGCAGGGATATACTCCTACGAGCAGTACTTC.

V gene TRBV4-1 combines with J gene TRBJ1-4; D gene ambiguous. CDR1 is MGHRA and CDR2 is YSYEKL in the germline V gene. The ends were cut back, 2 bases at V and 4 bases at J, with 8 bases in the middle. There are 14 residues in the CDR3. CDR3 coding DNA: TGCGCCAGCAGCCAACAATCAGATAATGAAAAACTGTTTTTT. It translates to CASSQQSDNEKLFF.

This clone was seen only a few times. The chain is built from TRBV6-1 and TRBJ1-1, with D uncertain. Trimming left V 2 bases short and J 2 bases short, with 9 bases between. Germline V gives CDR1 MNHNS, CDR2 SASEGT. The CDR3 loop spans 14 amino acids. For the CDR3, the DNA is TGTGCCAGCAGTGAATCCTCGGGTAACACTGAAGCTTTCTTT. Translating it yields CASSESSGNTEAFF.

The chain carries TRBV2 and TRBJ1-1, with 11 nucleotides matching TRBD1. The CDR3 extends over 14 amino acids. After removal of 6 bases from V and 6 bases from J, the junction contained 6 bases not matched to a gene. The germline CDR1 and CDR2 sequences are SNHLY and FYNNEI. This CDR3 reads CASSEDRGLAEAFF. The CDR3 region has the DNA TGTGCCAGCAGCGAGGACAGGGGGCTAGCTGAAGCTTTCTTT. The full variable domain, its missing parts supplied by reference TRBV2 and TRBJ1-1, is EPEVTQTPSHQVTQMGQEVILRCVPISNHLYFYWYRQILGQKVEFLVSFYNNEISEKSEIFDDQFSVERPDGSNFTLKIRSTKLEDSAMYFCASSEDRGLAEAFFGQGTRLTVV.

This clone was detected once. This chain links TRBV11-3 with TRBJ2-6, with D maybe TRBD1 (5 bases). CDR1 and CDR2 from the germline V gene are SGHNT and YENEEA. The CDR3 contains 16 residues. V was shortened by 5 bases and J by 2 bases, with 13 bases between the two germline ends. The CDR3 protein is CASSPRAGTGANVLTF. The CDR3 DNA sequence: TGTGCCAGCAGCCCCCGAGCAGGGACTGGGGCCAACGTCCTGACTTTC.

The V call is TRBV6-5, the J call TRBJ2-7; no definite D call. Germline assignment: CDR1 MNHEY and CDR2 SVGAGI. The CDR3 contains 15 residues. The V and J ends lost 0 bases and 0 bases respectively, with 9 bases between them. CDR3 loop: CASSYSPGLSYEQYF. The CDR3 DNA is TGTGCCAGCAGTTACTCCCCTGGCCTCTCCTACGAGCAGTACTTC.

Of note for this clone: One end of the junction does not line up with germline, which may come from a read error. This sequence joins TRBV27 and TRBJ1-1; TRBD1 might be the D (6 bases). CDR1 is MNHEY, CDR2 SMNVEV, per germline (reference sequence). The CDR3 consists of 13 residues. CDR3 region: CASRLDRNTEAFF. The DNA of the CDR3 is TGTGCCAGCCGTTTGGACAGGAACACTGAAGCTTTCTTT.

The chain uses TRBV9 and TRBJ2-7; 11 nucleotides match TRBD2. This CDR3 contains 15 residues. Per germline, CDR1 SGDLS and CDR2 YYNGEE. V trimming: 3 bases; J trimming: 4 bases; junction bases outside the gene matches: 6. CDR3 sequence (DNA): TGTGCCAGCAGCGCGACTAGCGGGGACCTTTACGAGCAGTACTTC. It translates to CASSATSGDLYEQYF.

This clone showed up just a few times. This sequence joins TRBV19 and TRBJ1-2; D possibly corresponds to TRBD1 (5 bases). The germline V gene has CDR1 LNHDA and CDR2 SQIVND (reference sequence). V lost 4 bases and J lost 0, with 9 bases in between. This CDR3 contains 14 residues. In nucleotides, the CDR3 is TGTGCCAGTAGTACCCGACAGCCTAACTATGGCTACACCTTC. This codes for CASSTRQPNYGYTF.

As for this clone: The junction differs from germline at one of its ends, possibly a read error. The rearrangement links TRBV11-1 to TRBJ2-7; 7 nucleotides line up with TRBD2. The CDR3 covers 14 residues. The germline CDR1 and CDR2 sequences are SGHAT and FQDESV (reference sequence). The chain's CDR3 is CASSHDDWDYQQYF. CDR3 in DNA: TGTGCCAGCAGCCATGATGATTGGGACTACCAGCAGTACTTC. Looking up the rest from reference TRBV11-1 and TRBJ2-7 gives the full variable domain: EAEVAQSPRYKITEKSQAVAFWCDPISGHATLYWYRQILGQGPELLVQFQDESVVDDSQLPKDRFSAERLKGVDSTLKIQPAELGDSAMYLCASSHDDWDYQQYFGPGTRLTVT.

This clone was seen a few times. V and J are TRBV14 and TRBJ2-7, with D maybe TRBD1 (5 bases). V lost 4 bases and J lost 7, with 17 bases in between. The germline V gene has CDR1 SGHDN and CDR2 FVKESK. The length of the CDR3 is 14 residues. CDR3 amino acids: CASSRSIGAGEQYF. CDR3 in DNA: TGTGCCAGCAGCCGAAGCATAGGGGCCGGGGAGCAGTACTTC.

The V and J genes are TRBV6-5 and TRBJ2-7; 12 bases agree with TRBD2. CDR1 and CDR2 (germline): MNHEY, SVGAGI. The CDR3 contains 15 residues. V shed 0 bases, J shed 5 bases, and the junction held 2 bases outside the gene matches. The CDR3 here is CASSYSTSGGHEQYF. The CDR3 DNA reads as TGTGCCAGCAGTTACTCGACTAGCGGGGGCCACGAGCAGTACTTC.

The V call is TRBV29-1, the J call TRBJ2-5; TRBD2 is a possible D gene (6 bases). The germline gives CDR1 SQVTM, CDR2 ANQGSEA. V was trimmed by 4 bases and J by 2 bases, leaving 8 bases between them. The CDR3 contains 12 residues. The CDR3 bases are TGCAGCGTTGCTGCGGGGCAAGAGACCCAGTACTTC. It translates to CSVAAGQETQYF.

CDR3 DNA sequence: TGTGCCAGCAGCGACAGGGGCCCTTATGGCTACACCTTC. Translation gives CASSDRGPYGYTF. The J gene is TRBJ1-2, the V gene TRBV6-6, with 8 nucleotides matching TRBD1. Germline V gene sequence: CDR1 MNHNY, CDR2 SVGAGI (reference sequence). J gave up 5 bases and V 6 bases, and 5 bases lay outside the gene matches. This CDR3 is built from 13 residues.

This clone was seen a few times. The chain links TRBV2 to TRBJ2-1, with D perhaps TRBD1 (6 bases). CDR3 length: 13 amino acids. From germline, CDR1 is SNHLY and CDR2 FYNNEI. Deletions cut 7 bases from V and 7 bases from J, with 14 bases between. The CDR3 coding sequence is TGTGCCAGCAACTGGGACAAGGGGAATGAGCAGTTCTTC. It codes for CASNWDKGNEQFF. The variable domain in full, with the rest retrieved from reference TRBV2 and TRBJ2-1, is EPEVTQTPSHQVTQMGQEVILRCVPISNHLYFYWYRQILGQKVEFLVSFYNNEISEKSEIFDDQFSVERPDGSNFTLKIRSTKLEDSAMYFCASNWDKGNEQFFGPGTRLTVL.

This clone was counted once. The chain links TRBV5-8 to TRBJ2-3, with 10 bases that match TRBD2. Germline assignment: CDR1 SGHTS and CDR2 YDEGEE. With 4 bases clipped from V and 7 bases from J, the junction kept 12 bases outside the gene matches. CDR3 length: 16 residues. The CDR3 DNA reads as TGTGCCAGCAGCCTCAAAGAGTCTAGCGGGAGATATACGCAGTATTTT. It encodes CASSLKESSGRYTQYF.

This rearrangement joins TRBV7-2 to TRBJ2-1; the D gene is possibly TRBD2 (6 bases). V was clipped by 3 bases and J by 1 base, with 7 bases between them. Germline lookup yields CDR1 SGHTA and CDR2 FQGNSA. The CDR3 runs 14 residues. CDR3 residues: CASSFGGSYNEQFF. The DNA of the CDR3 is TGTGCCAGCAGCTTTGGGGGGTCCTACAATGAGCAGTTCTTC.

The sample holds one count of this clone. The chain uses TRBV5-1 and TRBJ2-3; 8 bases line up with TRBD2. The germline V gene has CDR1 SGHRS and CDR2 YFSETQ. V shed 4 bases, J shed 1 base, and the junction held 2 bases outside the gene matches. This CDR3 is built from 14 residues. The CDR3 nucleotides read TGCGCCAGCAGCACGACTAGCGGCACAGATACGCAGTATTTT. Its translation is CASSTTSGTDTQYF.

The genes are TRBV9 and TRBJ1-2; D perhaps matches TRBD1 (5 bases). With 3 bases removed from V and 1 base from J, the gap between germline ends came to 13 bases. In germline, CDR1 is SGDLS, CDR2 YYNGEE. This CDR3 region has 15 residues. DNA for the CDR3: TGTGCCAGCAGCGAGGGGATAAACAGTAACTATGGCTACACCTTC. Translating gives CASSEGINSNYGYTF.

This CDR3 is CASTPPGTQVNEQFF. The CDR3 bases are TGTGCCAGCACCCCGCCGGGGACTCAGGTCAATGAGCAGTTCTTC. The chain recombines TRBV7-9 with TRBJ2-1; the D gene is possibly TRBD2 (6 bases). Trimming stripped 7 bases from V and 6 bases from J, with 19 bases between. The germline gives CDR1 SEHNR, CDR2 FQNEAQ (reference sequence). This CDR3 has 15 residues.

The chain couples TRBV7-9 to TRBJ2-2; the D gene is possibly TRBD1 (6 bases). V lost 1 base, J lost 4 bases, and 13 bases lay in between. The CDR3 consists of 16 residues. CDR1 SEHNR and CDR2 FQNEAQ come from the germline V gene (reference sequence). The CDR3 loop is CASSLVTGIVTGELFF. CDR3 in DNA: TGTGCCAGCAGCTTAGTAACAGGGATCGTCACCGGGGAGCTGTTTTTT.

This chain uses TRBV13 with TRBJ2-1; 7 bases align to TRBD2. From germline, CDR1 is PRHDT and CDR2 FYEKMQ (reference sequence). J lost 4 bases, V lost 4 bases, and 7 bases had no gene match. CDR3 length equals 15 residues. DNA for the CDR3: TGTGCCAGCAGCTATGGACTAGGAGTATACAATGAGCAGTTCTTC. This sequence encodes CASSYGLGVYNEQFF.

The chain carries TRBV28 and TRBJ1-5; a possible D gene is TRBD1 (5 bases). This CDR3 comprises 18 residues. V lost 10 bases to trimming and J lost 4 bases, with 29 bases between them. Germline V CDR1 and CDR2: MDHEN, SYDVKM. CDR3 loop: CATYRTFLSARLNQPQHF. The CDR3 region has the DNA TGTGCCACTTACCGGACATTTTTATCCGCACGATTAAATCAGCCCCAGCATTTT.

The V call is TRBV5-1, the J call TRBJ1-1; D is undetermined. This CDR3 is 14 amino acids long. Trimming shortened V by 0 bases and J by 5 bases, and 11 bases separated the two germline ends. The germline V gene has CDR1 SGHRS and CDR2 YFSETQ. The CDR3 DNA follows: TGCGCCAGCAGCTTGGCTCAGCCGGGGACTGAAGCTTTCTTT. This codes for CASSLAQPGTEAFF.